This is a list of T cell receptor beta chains from one sample in a study of blood T cell repertoires in COVID-19. Measured with immunoSEQ multiplex PCR; TCRdb has only the in-frame clones, and not every one. The table includes about 350,000 clones, approximately 89% detected once. The sample consisted of peripheral blood. These receptors were collected from a woman aged 60-75 years with COVID-19, enrolled during active disease. Both conserved end residues are part of each CDR3. D genes are given only for firm matches.

j_call v_call d_call cdr3_nt cdr3_aa
TRBJ2-5 TRBV28 . TGTGCCAGCAGCCTTAGCGGTGGGCGGGGGCGTGAGACCCAGTACTTC CASSLSGGRGRETQYF
TRBJ1-2 TRBV28 . TGTGCCAGCAGTTCCCCAGGTCGGGGAAAGCTCTATGGCTACACCTTC CASSSPGRGKLYGYTF
TRBJ1-3 TRBV6-6 TRBD1 TGTGCCAGCAGTTACGGGGGACAGGGATCTGCAAACACCATATATTTT CASSYGGQGSANTIYF
TRBJ1-2 TRBV7-2 TRBD1 TGTGCCAGCAGCTCACAGGGGAATGGCTACACCTTC CASSSQGNGYTF
TRBJ1-2 TRBV21-1 . TGTGCCAGCATCCGCGGGGACAGTAACTATGGCTACACCTTC CASIRGDSNYGYTF
TRBJ1-2 TRBV6-1 . TGTGCCAGCAGTGAAAGGGGACTATGGATTGGCTACACCTTC CASSERGLWIGYTF
TRBJ1-1 TRBV6-6 . TGTGCCAGCAGTTACTCGGCAGTGAACACTGAAGCTTTCTTT CASSYSAVNTEAFF
TRBJ2-2 TRBV14 . TGTGCCAGCAGCCTACAGTACACCGGGGAGCTGTTTTTT CASSLQYTGELFF
TRBJ1-3 TRBV7-8 . TGTGCCGACGGGACACCTGGAAACACCATATATTTT CADGTPGNTIYF
TRBJ1-6 TRBV19 TRBD1 TGTGCCAGTAGTGTCCGGGACAGCCCCATGAATTCACCCCTCCACTTT CASSVRDSPMNSPLHF
TRBJ2-3 TRBV9 . TGTGCCAGCAGCGTAGCTCCCACGGAGGCAGATACGCAGTATTTT CASSVAPTEADTQYF
TRBJ2-7 TRBV5-1 . TGCGCCAGCAGCTTGGATGGGGGGACAGCCGAGCAGTACTTC CASSLDGGTAEQYF